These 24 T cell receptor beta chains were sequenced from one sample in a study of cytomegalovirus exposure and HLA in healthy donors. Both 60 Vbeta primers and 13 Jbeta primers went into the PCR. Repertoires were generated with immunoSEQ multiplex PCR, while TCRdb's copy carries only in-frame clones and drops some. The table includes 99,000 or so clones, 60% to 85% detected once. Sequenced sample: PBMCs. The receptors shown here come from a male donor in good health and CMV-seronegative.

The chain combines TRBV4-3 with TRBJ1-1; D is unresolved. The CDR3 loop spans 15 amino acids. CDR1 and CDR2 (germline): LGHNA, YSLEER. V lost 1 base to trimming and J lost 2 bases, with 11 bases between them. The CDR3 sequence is CASSQVWSSNTEAFF. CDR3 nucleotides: TGCGCCAGCAGCCAAGTATGGAGCTCCAACACTGAAGCTTTCTTT.

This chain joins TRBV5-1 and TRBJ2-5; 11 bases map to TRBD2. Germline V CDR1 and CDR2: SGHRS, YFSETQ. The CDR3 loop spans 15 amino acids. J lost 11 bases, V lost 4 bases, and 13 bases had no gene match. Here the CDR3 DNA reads TGCGCCAGCAGCGAGGGGACTAGCGGTCGGGATGGGCAGTACTTC. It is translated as CASSEGTSGRDGQYF.

CDR3 sequence reads: CASSLVLGAGRIAEQFF. CDR3 nucleotide sequence: TGCGCCAGCAGCTTGGTGTTGGGGGCCGGGAGGATAGCTGAGCAGTTCTTC. The V and J genes are TRBV5-1 and TRBJ2-1, with D perhaps TRBD2 (7 bases). Germline V gene sequence: CDR1 SGHRS, CDR2 YFSETQ. This CDR3 spans 17 amino acids. Trimming removed 0 bases at V and 9 bases at J, with 22 bases between.

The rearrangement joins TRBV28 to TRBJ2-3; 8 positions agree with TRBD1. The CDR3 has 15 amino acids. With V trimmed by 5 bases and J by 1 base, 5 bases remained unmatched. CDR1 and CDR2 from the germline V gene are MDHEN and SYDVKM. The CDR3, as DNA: TGTGCCAGCAGTGAGGGACAGGATCGCACAGATACGCAGTATTTT. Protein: CASSEGQDRTDTQYF.

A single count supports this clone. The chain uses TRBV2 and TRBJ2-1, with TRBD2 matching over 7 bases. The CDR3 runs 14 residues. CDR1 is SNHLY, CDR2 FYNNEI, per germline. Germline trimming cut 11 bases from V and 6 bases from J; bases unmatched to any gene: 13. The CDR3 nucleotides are TGTGCCGGGGGGGGTGGGAGGGATGGCAATGAGCAGTTCTTC. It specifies CAGGGGRDGNEQFF.

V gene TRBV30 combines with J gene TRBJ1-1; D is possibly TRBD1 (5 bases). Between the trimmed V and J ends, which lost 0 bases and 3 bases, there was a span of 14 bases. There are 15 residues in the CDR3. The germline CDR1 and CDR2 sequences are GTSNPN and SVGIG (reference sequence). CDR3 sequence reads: CAWSVKGVWDTEAFF. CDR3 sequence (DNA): TGTGCCTGGAGTGTGAAAGGGGTGTGGGACACTGAAGCTTTCTTT.

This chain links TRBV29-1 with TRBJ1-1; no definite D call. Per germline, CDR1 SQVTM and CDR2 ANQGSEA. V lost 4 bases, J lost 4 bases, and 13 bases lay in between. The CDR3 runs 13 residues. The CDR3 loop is CSVGSGVGTEAFF. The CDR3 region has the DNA TGCAGCGTTGGGTCCGGGGTGGGCACTGAAGCTTTCTTT.

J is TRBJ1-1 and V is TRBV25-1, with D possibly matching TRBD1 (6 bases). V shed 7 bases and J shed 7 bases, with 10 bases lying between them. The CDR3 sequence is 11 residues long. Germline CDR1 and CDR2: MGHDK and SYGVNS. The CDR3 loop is CASTGRGEAFF. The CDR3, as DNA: TGTGCCAGCACGGGCAGGGGTGAAGCTTTCTTT.

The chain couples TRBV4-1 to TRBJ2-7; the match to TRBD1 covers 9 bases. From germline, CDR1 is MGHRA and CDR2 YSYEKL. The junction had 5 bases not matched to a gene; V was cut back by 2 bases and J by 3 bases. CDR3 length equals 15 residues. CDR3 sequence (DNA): TGCGCCAGCAGCCAACTCTGGACAGGGGACTACGAGCAGTACTTC. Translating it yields CASSQLWTGDYEQYF.

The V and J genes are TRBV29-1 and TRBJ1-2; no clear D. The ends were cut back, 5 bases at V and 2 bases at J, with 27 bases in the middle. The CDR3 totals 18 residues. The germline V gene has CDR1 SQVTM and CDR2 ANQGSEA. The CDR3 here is CSVYPLPLGIKENYGYTF. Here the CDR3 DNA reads TGCAGCGTTTACCCCCTCCCGCTCGGCATTAAGGAGAACTATGGCTACACCTTC.

CDR3 protein: CAWSVGVSTEAFF. The CDR3, as DNA: TGTGCCTGGAGTGTAGGAGTGAGCACTGAAGCTTTCTTT. This chain links TRBV30 with TRBJ1-1, with D uncertain. The V gene lost 0 bases and the J gene lost 4 bases, with 9 bases spanning the gap. The CDR3 consists of 13 residues. CDR1 is GTSNPN and CDR2 is SVGIG in the germline V gene (reference sequence).

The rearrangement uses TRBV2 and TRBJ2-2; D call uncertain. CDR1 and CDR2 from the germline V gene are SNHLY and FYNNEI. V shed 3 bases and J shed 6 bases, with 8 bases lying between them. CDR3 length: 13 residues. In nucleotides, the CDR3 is TGTGCCAGCAGTGAGTTCCTTGCCGGGGAGCTGTTTTTT. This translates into CASSEFLAGELFF.

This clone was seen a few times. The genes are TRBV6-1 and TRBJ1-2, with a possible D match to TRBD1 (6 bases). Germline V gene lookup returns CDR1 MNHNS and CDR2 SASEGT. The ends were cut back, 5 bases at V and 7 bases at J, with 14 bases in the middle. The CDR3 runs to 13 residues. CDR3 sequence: CASSRDRYSGYTF. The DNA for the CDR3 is TGTGCCAGCAGTCGAGACAGGTACTCTGGCTACACCTTC.

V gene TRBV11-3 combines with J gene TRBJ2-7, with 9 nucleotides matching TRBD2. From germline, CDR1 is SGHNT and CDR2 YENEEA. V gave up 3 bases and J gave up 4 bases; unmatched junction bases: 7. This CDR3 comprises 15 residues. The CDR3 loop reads CASSFLAGGNYEQYF. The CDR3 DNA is TGTGCCAGCAGCTTTCTGGCGGGAGGGAATTACGAGCAGTACTTC.

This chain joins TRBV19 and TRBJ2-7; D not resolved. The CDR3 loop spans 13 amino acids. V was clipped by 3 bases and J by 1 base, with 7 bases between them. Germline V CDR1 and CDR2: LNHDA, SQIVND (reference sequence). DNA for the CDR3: TGTGCCAGTAGTATGAGGCCTTCCTACGAGCAGTACTTC. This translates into CASSMRPSYEQYF. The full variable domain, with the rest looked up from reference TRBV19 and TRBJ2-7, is DGGITQSPKYLFRKEGQNVTLSCEQNLNHDAMYWYRQDPGQGLRLIYYSQIVNDFQKGDIAEGYSVSREKKESFPLTVTSAQKNPTAFYLCASSMRPSYEQYFGPGTRLTVT.

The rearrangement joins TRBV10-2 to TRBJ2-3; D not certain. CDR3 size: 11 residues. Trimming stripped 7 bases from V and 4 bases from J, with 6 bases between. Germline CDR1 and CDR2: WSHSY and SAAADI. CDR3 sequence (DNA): TGCGCCAGCACCAATTCAGATACGCAGTATTTT. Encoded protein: CASTNSDTQYF.

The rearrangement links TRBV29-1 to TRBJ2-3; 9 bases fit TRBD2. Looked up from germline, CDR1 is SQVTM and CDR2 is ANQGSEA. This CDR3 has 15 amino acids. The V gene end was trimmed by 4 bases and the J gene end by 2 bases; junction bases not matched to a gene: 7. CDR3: CSVGPAGGDTDTQYF. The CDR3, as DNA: TGCAGCGTTGGCCCAGCGGGAGGAGACACAGATACGCAGTATTTT.

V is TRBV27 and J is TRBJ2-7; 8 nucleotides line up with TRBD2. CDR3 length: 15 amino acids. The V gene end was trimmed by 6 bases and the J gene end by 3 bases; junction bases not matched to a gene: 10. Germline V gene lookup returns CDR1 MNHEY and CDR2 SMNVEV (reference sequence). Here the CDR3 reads CASRPVGGDFYEQYF. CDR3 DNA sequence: TGTGCCAGCAGACCCGTCGGGGGGGATTTCTACGAGCAGTACTTC.

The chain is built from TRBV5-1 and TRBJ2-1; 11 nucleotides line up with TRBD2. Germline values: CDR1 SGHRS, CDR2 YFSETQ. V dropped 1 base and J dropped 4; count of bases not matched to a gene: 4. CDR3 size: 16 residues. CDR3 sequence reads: CASSLSGLADYNEQFF. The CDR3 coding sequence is TGCGCCAGCAGCTTGTCGGGACTAGCGGATTACAATGAGCAGTTCTTC.

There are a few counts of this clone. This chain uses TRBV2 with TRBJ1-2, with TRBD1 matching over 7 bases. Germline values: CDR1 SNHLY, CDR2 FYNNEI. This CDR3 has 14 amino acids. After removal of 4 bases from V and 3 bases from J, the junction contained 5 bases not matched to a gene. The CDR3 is CASSVRQGYYGYTF. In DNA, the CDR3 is TGTGCCAGCAGTGTCCGACAGGGATACTATGGCTACACCTTC.

The DNA for the CDR3 is TGTGCCAGCAGGATCGACAGGGGAGGAGACACCGGGGAGCTGTTTTTT. Its translation: CASRIDRGGDTGELFF. V and J are TRBV7-9 and TRBJ2-2, with 8 bases fitting TRBD1. Looked up from germline, CDR1 is SEHNR and CDR2 is FQNEAQ (reference sequence). The CDR3 is 16 residues long. Trimming at V came to 6 bases and at J to 3 bases, leaving 9 bases not matched to a gene.

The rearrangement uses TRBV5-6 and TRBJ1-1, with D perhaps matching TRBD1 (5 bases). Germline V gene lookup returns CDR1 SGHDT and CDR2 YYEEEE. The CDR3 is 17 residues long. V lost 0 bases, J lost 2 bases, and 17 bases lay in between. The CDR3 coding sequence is TGTGCCAGCAGCTTGGCCGGGGGAAGGCTACTCAACACTGAAGCTTTCTTT. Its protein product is CASSLAGGRLLNTEAFF.

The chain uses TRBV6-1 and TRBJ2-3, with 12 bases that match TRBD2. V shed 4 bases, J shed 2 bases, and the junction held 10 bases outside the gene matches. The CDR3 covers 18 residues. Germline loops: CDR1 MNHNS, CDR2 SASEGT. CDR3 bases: TGTGCCAGCAGTGGTCATGGAGGACTAGCGGGATACACAGATACGCAGTATTTT. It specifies CASSGHGGLAGYTDTQYF.

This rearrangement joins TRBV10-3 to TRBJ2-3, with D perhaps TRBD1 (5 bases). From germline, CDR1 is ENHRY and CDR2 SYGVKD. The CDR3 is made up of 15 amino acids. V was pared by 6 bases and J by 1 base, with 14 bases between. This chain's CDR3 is CAISPGIQGTDTQYF. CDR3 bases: TGTGCCATCAGCCCAGGGATTCAAGGCACAGATACGCAGTATTTT.